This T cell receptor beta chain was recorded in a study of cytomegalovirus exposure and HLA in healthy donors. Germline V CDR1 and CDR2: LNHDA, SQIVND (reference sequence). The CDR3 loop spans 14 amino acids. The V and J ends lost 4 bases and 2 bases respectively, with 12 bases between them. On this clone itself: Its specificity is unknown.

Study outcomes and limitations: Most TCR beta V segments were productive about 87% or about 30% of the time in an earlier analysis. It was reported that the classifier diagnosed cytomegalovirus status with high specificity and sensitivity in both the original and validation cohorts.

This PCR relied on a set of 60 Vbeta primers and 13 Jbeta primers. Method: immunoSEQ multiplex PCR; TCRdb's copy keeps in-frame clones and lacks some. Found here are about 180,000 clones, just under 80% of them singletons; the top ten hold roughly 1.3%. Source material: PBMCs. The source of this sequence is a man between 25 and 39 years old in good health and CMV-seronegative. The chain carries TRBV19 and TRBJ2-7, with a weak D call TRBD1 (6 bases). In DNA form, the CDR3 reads TGTGCCAGTAGTAGGGCAGGGGACCCCTACGAGCAGTACTTC. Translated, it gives CASSRAGDPYEQYF.